This T cell receptor (beta chain) was documented in a study of CD8 T cells in ankylosing spondylitis. Study-wide findings and caveats: A subset of motif variants has previously been described in the synovial fluid and blood of reactive arthritis. One TCR beta motif, made up of several highly homologous variants, appeared characteristic of ankylosing spondylitis blood.

Quantitative barcoded 5'-RACE was used to prepare TCR beta libraries. TCRdb reanalysed the 5' RACE reads using MiXCR and keeps one entry per CDR3 protein. This sample has more than 150,000 distinct CDR3 sequences, with around a sixth found just once. The CDR3 is made up of 16 amino acids. Germline V gene lookup returns CDR1 SGHVS and CDR2 FQNEAQ. The trim removed 5 bases at V and 4 bases at J, leaving 8 bases unmatched. Worth noting for this clonotype: As yet, its antigen is unknown.

This TCR came from a male donor aged 10-35 years with ankylosing spondylitis or in good health (not recorded which). V gene TRBV7-8 combines with J gene TRBJ2-2, with 9 bases fitting TRBD1. Sequences were obtained from blood, either unsorted or a sorted T cell fraction (not recorded which). CDR3 amino acids: CASSRTDRGRTGELFF. The CDR3 bases are TGTGCCAGCAGCCGGACGGACAGGGGACGCACCGGGGAGCTGTTTTTT.